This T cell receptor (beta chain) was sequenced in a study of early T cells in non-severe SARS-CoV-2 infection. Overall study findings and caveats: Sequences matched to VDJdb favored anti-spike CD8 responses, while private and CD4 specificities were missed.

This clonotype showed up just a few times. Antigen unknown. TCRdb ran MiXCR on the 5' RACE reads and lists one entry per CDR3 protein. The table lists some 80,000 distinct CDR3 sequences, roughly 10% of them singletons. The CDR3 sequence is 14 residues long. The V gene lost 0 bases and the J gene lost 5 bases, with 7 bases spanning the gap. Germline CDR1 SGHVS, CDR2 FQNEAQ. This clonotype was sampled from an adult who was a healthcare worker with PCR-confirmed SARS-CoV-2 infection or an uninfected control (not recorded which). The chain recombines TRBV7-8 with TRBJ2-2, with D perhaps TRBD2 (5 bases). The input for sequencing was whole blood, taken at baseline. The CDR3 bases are TGTGCCAGCAGCTTAGCTCCGGGGACCGGGGAGCTGTTTTTT. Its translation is CASSLAPGTGELFF.